The 12 T cell receptor beta chains presented below share a single source sample, sequenced in a study of PD-1 blockade in classical Hodgkin lymphoma. In every patient, relapse followed autologous stem cell transplantation, while exposure to brentuximab vedotin differed. The repertoire was sequenced with immunoSEQ multiplex PCR; TCRdb's copy has only in-frame clones and lacks some. The top ten hold approximately 11% of the sample, which has about 46,000 clones, approximately 70% seen once. Sequencing used peripheral blood mononuclear cells (PBMCs), obtained at baseline. These receptors were obtained from a human donor with classical Hodgkin lymphoma.

The J gene is TRBJ2-3, the V gene TRBV6-4; D not resolved. Germline lookup yields CDR1 MRHNA and CDR2 SNTAGT. The V end lost 0 bases, the J end lost 7 bases, and 8 bases lay between the germline ends. The CDR3 runs to 13 residues. CDR3 loop: CASSDSGSNTQYF. As DNA, the CDR3 is TGTGCCAGCAGTGACTCTGGGTCAAATACGCAGTATTTT.

The chain carries TRBV30 and TRBJ1-2, with 7 bases that match TRBD1. With 0 bases clipped from V and 8 bases from J, the junction kept 6 bases outside the gene matches. CDR3 length: 13 amino acids. Germline V gene lookup returns CDR1 GTSNPN and CDR2 SVGIG (reference sequence). The CDR3 DNA is TGTGCCTGGAGTGTCTCAACAGGGGAAGGCTACACCTTC. Amino acid sequence: CAWSVSTGEGYTF.

This clone was counted only a few times. The chain joins TRBV9 to TRBJ2-7, with 9 bases matching TRBD1. After removal of 5 bases from V and 4 bases from J, the junction contained 7 bases not matched to a gene. The CDR3 loop spans 14 amino acids. Germline loops: CDR1 SGDLS, CDR2 YYNGEE. The CDR3: CASSTGTGTYEQYF. The CDR3 DNA sequence: TGTGCCAGCAGTACCGGGACAGGGACTTACGAGCAGTACTTC.

The chain recombines TRBV27 with TRBJ1-5; D gene uncertain. The CDR3 is 15 amino acids. Trimming removed 8 bases from V and 3 bases from J, with 17 bases in between. Per germline, CDR1 MNHEY and CDR2 SMNVEV (reference sequence). CDR3 nucleotide sequence: TGTGCCAGCGGCACCCCCACGGAGTACAATCAGCCCCAGCATTTT. Protein product: CASGTPTEYNQPQHF.

The CDR3 DNA reads TGTGCCAGCAGTCTACAACAGGGATCGAACACTGAAGCTTTCTTT. The encoded protein is CASSLQQGSNTEAFF. This rearrangement joins TRBV2 to TRBJ1-1; possible D gene TRBD1, 6 bases. CDR3 length: 15 residues. V lost 5 bases and J 1 base, leaving 14 bases between the germline ends. Germline V CDR1 and CDR2: SNHLY, FYNNEI.

This rearrangement joins TRBV6-5 to TRBJ1-2, with TRBD1 identical over 8 bases. This CDR3 has 15 amino acids. The V segment lost 6 bases and the J segment 4 bases; nucleotides outside the gene matches: 10. Germline V gene lookup returns CDR1 MNHEY and CDR2 SVGAGI. This CDR3 is CASRLSRDRSYGYTF. For the CDR3, the DNA is TGTGCCAGCAGGCTTTCCCGGGACAGGAGCTATGGCTACACCTTC.

This chain connects TRBV5-4 to TRBJ2-3; TRBD2 might be the D (6 bases). This CDR3 has 15 residues. Looked up from germline, CDR1 is SGHNT and CDR2 is YYREEE (reference sequence). The V end was cut by 0 bases, the J end by 8 bases, with 16 bases between. This CDR3 is CASSLGGAGSSTQYF. CDR3 nucleotides: TGTGCCAGCAGCTTGGGGGGCGCGGGATCTAGTACGCAGTATTTT.

In nucleotides, the CDR3 is TGTGCCTGGAGCAGACAGGGGGGCACTGAAGCTTTCTTT. Encoded protein: CAWSRQGGTEAFF. The rearrangement joins TRBV30 to TRBJ1-1; 9 bases match TRBD1. V was clipped by 3 bases and J by 4 bases; unmatched bases: 3. Per the germline V gene, CDR1 is GTSNPN and CDR2 is SVGIG (reference sequence). The CDR3 spans 13 residues.

In DNA form, the CDR3 reads TGTGCCAGCAGTTTAGTACAGGGGCTCTCCTACGAGCAGTACTTC. This encodes CASSLVQGLSYEQYF. This chain links TRBV27 with TRBJ2-7, with 7 bases fitting TRBD1. Germline trimming cut 2 bases from V and 0 bases from J; bases unmatched to any gene: 4. The CDR3 contains 15 residues. Germline assignment: CDR1 MNHEY and CDR2 SMNVEV (reference sequence).

The rearrangement uses TRBV6-1 and TRBJ1-2, with 9 nucleotides matching TRBD1. J was trimmed by 2 bases and V by 6 bases; bases with no gene match: 7. Germline V gene sequence: CDR1 MNHNS, CDR2 SASEGT. The CDR3 is 15 amino acids. This chain's CDR3 is CASSQGTGLNYGYTF. The CDR3 DNA follows: TGTGCCAGCAGCCAAGGGACAGGGCTGAACTATGGCTACACCTTC.

CDR3 sequence reads: CSVEGWGFSSYEQYF. As DNA, the CDR3 is TGCAGCGTTGAAGGGTGGGGGTTCAGCTCCTACGAGCAGTACTTC. This sequence joins TRBV29-1 and TRBJ2-7, with D possibly called TRBD1 or TRBD2 (5 bases each). Germline CDR1 and CDR2: SQVTM and ANQGSEA. V was trimmed by 1 base and J by 0 bases, leaving 13 bases between them. The CDR3 loop spans 15 amino acids.

CDR3 coding DNA: TGCGCCAGCGGACCTAACCCCCAAGCGGATACGCAGTATTTT. The encoded protein is CASGPNPQADTQYF. This sequence joins TRBV5-1 and TRBJ2-3; D remains unclear. The germline V gene encodes CDR1 SGHRS and CDR2 YFSETQ. Trimming removed 7 bases at V and 6 bases at J, with 18 bases between. The CDR3 consists of 14 residues.